The rows below give T cell receptor beta chains drawn from one sample of a study of T cell responses to AZD1222 COVID-19 vaccine. Measured with immunoSEQ multiplex PCR; TCRdb has only the in-frame clones, and not every one. The sample lists about 160,000 clones, approximately 90% occurring once. Source: peripheral blood, taken 28 days after the second AZD1222 dose. All receptors come from an adult who received the AZD1222 COVID-19 vaccine. Both conserved end residues are part of each CDR3. The order of the fields is J gene, D gene, clone size, V gene, CDR3 protein, CDR3 DNA. D genes are given only for firm matches. Clone sizes are given selectively: once, few, many, or a class where the clone is expanded.

j_gene: TRBJ2-1
d_gene: .
abundance: .
v_gene: TRBV29-1
CDR3aa: CSAATDLWNEQFF
CDR3nt: TGCAGCGCGGCGACAGACCTCTGGAATGAGCAGTTCTTC

j_gene: TRBJ2-7
d_gene: .
abundance: .
v_gene: TRBV5-1
CDR3aa: CASSTGSYEQYF
CDR3nt: TGCGCCAGCAGCACCGGTTCCTACGAGCAGTACTTC

j_gene: TRBJ1-3
d_gene: .
abundance: few
v_gene: TRBV4-1
CDR3aa: CASSLAGGPGNTIYF
CDR3nt: TGCGCCAGCAGCCTTGCGGGGGGGCCTGGAAACACCATATATTTT

j_gene: TRBJ2-2
d_gene: .
abundance: .
v_gene: TRBV2
CDR3aa: CASSEDRVNGELFF
CDR3nt: TGTGCCAGCAGTGAAGACAGGGTGAACGGGGAGCTGTTTTTT

j_gene: TRBJ2-1
d_gene: .
abundance: .
v_gene: TRBV9
CDR3aa: CASSVAITGARNEQFF
CDR3nt: TGTGCCAGCAGCGTAGCAATAACGGGAGCCCGGAATGAGCAGTTCTTC

j_gene: TRBJ1-4
d_gene: .
abundance: .
v_gene: TRBV12-5
CDR3aa: CASKGGNEEKLFF
CDR3nt: TGTGCTAGTAAAGGCGGGAACGAAGAAAAACTGTTTTTT

j_gene: TRBJ2-7
d_gene: .
abundance: .
v_gene: TRBV2
CDR3aa: CASSDFQGRMREQYF
CDR3nt: TGTGCCAGCAGTGATTTTCAGGGAAGGATGAGGGAGCAGTACTTC

j_gene: TRBJ1-2
d_gene: .
abundance: .
v_gene: TRBV5-1
CDR3aa: CASSFDRPDGYTF
CDR3nt: TGCGCCAGCAGCTTCGACAGGCCGGATGGCTACACCTTC

j_gene: TRBJ2-1
d_gene: .
abundance: .
v_gene: TRBV27
CDR3aa: CASSPPTWSSYNEQFF
CDR3nt: TGTGCCAGCAGTCCGCCGACTTGGAGCTCCTACAATGAGCAGTTCTTC

j_gene: TRBJ1-1
d_gene: .
abundance: .
v_gene: TRBV5-1
CDR3aa: CASSLASMNTEAFF
CDR3nt: TGCGCCAGCAGCTTGGCATCGATGAACACTGAAGCTTTCTTT

j_gene: TRBJ2-7
d_gene: .
abundance: .
v_gene: TRBV2
CDR3aa: CASIRGNEQYF
CDR3nt: TGTGCCAGCATAAGAGGGAACGAGCAGTACTTC

j_gene: TRBJ2-2
d_gene: TRBD1
abundance: .
v_gene: TRBV29-1
CDR3aa: CSAETGGSGELFF
CDR3nt: TGCAGCGCGGAAACAGGGGGCTCCGGGGAGCTGTTTTTT

j_gene: TRBJ2-5
d_gene: .
abundance: .
v_gene: TRBV5-1
CDR3aa: CASSYRDVRETQYF
CDR3nt: TGCGCCAGCAGCTACCGGGACGTAAGAGAGACCCAGTACTTC

j_gene: TRBJ2-1
d_gene: .
abundance: .
v_gene: TRBV7-9
CDR3aa: CASSLESGTNEQFF
CDR3nt: TGTGCCAGCAGCTTAGAGTCCGGGACTAATGAGCAGTTCTTC

j_gene: TRBJ2-3
d_gene: .
abundance: .
v_gene: TRBV6-5
CDR3aa: CASGSTDTQYF
CDR3nt: TGTGCCAGCGGAAGCACAGATACGCAGTATTTT

j_gene: TRBJ1-5
d_gene: .
abundance: .
v_gene: TRBV25-1
CDR3aa: CARSEGGGGQPQHF
CDR3nt: TGTGCCCGCAGTGAGGGGGGGGGTGGTCAGCCCCAGCATTTT

j_gene: TRBJ2-5
d_gene: TRBD2
abundance: .
v_gene: TRBV2
CDR3aa: CASRAGTKYQETQYF
CDR3nt: TGTGCCAGCAGGGCCGGGACTAAGTACCAAGAGACCCAGTACTTC

j_gene: TRBJ1-1
d_gene: .
abundance: .
v_gene: TRBV9
CDR3aa: CASTRTENTEAFF
CDR3nt: TGTGCCAGCACCAGGACGGAGAACACTGAAGCTTTCTTT

j_gene: TRBJ2-7
d_gene: TRBD2
abundance: .
v_gene: TRBV12-5
CDR3aa: CASAYGGRLSYEQYF
CDR3nt: TGTGCTAGTGCTTATGGCGGGAGGCTTTCCTACGAGCAGTACTTC

j_gene: TRBJ2-7
d_gene: .
abundance: .
v_gene: TRBV11-3
CDR3aa: CASSRGTYYEQYF
CDR3nt: TGTGCCAGCAGTCGCGGGACCTACTACGAGCAGTACTTC

j_gene: TRBJ2-3
d_gene: .
abundance: .
v_gene: TRBV2
CDR3aa: CASSLLAAIGDTQYF
CDR3nt: TGTGCCAGCAGCCTACTGGCCGCGATAGGAGATACGCAGTATTTT

j_gene: TRBJ1-5
d_gene: .
abundance: few
v_gene: TRBV6-9
CDR3aa: CASSYMGGAGQPQHF
CDR3nt: TGTGCCAGCAGTTATATGGGGGGCGCAGGCCAGCCCCAGCATTTT

j_gene: TRBJ2-7
d_gene: TRBD2
abundance: .
v_gene: TRBV7-8
CDR3aa: CASSLGGGRRYEQYF
CDR3nt: TGTGCCAGCAGCTTGGGTGGCGGGAGGAGGTACGAGCAGTACTTC

j_gene: TRBJ2-2
d_gene: TRBD2
abundance: .
v_gene: TRBV19
CDR3aa: CASSLDSGSGTGELFF
CDR3nt: TGTGCCAGTAGTCTCGATAGCGGGAGTGGGACCGGGGAGCTGTTTTTT

j_gene: TRBJ2-2
d_gene: .
abundance: .
v_gene: TRBV5-5
CDR3aa: CASGGETGELFF
CDR3nt: TGTGCCAGCGGCGGGGAGACCGGGGAGCTGTTTTTT

j_gene: TRBJ2-7
d_gene: TRBD1
abundance: .
v_gene: TRBV5-6
CDR3aa: CASSFPGTGLYEQYF
CDR3nt: TGTGCCAGCAGCTTTCCCGGGACAGGGCTCTACGAGCAGTACTTC

j_gene: TRBJ2-7
d_gene: TRBD2
abundance: .
v_gene: TRBV5-1
CDR3aa: CASSFRREGPNEQYF
CDR3nt: TGCGCCAGCAGCTTTAGAAGGGAGGGCCCAAACGAGCAGTACTTC

j_gene: TRBJ1-2
d_gene: TRBD1
abundance: few
v_gene: TRBV27
CDR3aa: CASSFLWRQGAGGYTF
CDR3nt: TGTGCCAGCAGTTTCCTTTGGAGACAGGGGGCGGGTGGCTACACCTTC

j_gene: TRBJ2-2
d_gene: .
abundance: .
v_gene: TRBV6-5
CDR3aa: CASSYRPGSTGELFF
CDR3nt: TGTGCCAGCAGTTACCGACCCGGGTCCACCGGGGAGCTGTTTTTT

j_gene: TRBJ1-2
d_gene: TRBD1
abundance: .
v_gene: TRBV3-1/TRBV3-2
CDR3aa: CASSPDPGGVYGYTF
CDR3nt: TGTGCCAGCAGCCCGGACCCAGGGGGTGTCTATGGCTACACCTTC

j_gene: TRBJ1-3
d_gene: .
abundance: .
v_gene: TRBV10-1
CDR3aa: CAILPGKPNTIYF
CDR3nt: TGCGCCATCCTCCCGGGGAAGCCAAACACCATATATTTT

j_gene: TRBJ1-1
d_gene: TRBD1
abundance: once
v_gene: TRBV18
CDR3aa: CASSLSGGEDTEAFF
CDR3nt: TGTGCCAGCTCACTGTCAGGGGGCGAGGACACTGAAGCTTTCTTT

j_gene: TRBJ1-2
d_gene: .
abundance: .
v_gene: TRBV7-2
CDR3aa: CASSLAGLDYGYTF
CDR3nt: TGTGCCAGCAGCTTAGCAGGGCTGGACTATGGCTACACCTTC

j_gene: TRBJ2-1
d_gene: TRBD2
abundance: few
v_gene: TRBV2
CDR3aa: CASKAGARDGNEQFF
CDR3nt: TGTGCCAGCAAGGCGGGAGCTAGGGATGGGAATGAGCAGTTCTTC

j_gene: TRBJ2-1
d_gene: .
abundance: .
v_gene: TRBV7-9
CDR3aa: CASSLVLVVSHNEQFF
CDR3nt: TGTGCCAGCAGCTTAGTACTAGTAGTTTCGCACAATGAGCAGTTCTTC

j_gene: TRBJ1-1
d_gene: TRBD1
abundance: .
v_gene: TRBV27
CDR3aa: CASSPWTGTRYTEAFF
CDR3nt: TGTGCCAGCAGTCCGTGGACAGGGACGAGATATACTGAAGCTTTCTTT

j_gene: TRBJ1-2
d_gene: .
abundance: .
v_gene: TRBV18
CDR3aa: CASSPDPNYGYTF
CDR3nt: TGTGCCAGCTCACCCGACCCTAACTATGGCTACACCTTC

j_gene: TRBJ2-7
d_gene: TRBD2
abundance: .
v_gene: TRBV4-1
CDR3aa: CASSQGLAGAGEQYF
CDR3nt: TGCGCCAGCAGCCAAGGCCTAGCGGGAGCCGGGGAGCAGTACTTC